This entry lists 27 T cell receptor beta chains sequenced from one sample in a study of tumor-infiltrating lymphocytes in primary liver carcinoma. From unsorted bulk tissue weighing about 18-30 mg, DNA and RNA were co-extracted. A constant-region primer served to make TCR beta cDNA from approximately 490 ng total RNA. Sequencing libraries for TCR beta derived from three nested multiplex PCR rounds that used slightly modified ARM-PCR. The first two PCR rounds, around 11 cycles each, used TRBV1-TRBV30 forward primers and a C-beta reverse primer. TCRdb used MiXCR to reprocess the multiplex PCR reads, holding one entry per CDR3 protein. Seen here are 50,000 to 65,000 distinct CDR3 sequences, about two thirds observed once, and the top ten hold 30% to 40%. Sequenced sample: liver tumor tissue from sampling region 4. The subset here: tumor region T4, right-lateral pole. The receptors originated from a middle-aged man with primary liver carcinoma and hepatitis B virus infection.

As to this clonotype: This may arise from a read error, as a much more abundant clone is one base away. The genes are TRBV28 and TRBJ2-2; possibly TRBD2 for D (5 bases). The CDR3 consists of 16 residues. V dropped 6 bases and J dropped 5 bases, with 19 bases sitting between them. CDR1 and CDR2 from the germline V gene are MDHEN and SYDVKM. CDR3 nucleotides: TGTGCCAGCAGCCCCCCCGGGAACCGGTTAACCGGGGAGCTGTTTTTT. Encoded protein: CASSPPGNRLTGELFF.

V usage is TRBV30 and J usage is TRBJ2-7, with TRBD1 matching over 10 bases. The CDR3 consists of 14 residues. The trim removed 3 bases at V and 5 bases at J, leaving 7 bases unmatched. CDR1 GTSNPN and CDR2 SVGIG come from the germline V gene (reference sequence). CDR3 nucleotide sequence: TGTGCCTGGAGCAATATCGGGACAGGGGACGAGCAGTACTTC. Translated: CAWSNIGTGDEQYF.

Notes on this clonotype: The CDR3 does not close with the conserved phenylalanine or tryptophan, likely indicating a read error. The chain links TRBV10-3 to TRBJ1-5; D unresolved. CDR3 size: 14 residues. The germline V and J ends were trimmed by 10 bases and 5 bases, with 18 bases remaining between them. Germline V gene data show CDR1 as ENHRY and CDR2 as SYGVKD. CDR3 loop: CATNESWQDQPQHI. CDR3 sequence (DNA): TGTGCCACCAATGAGTCTTGGCAGGATCAGCCCCAGCATATT.

To note about this clonotype: The junction and the germline gene differ at one end; a read error may be behind it. V gene TRBV6-1 combines with J gene TRBJ2-3; D unresolved. The CDR3 sequence is 11 residues long. Germline V gene sequence: CDR1 MNHNS, CDR2 SASEGT. The CDR3 spells CPSSERHTQYF. DNA for the CDR3: TGTCCCAGCAGTGAACGGCATACGCAGTATTTT.

With respect to this clonotype: Relative to the germline gene, one junction end is altered; a read error may explain this. The V and J genes are TRBV11-2 and TRBJ2-2, with 7 bases that match TRBD2. CDR1 and CDR2 (germline): SGHAT, FQNNGV. This CDR3 region has 16 residues. The chain's CDR3 is CASSLQPSGITGELSF. Written as DNA, the CDR3 is TGTGCCAGTAGCTTACAGCCCAGCGGGATCACCGGGGAGCTGTCTTTT.

As to this clonotype: Because it lacks the conserved phenylalanine or tryptophan at the end, this CDR3 is likely a read error. V is TRBV6-1 and J is TRBJ2-1, with TRBD1 matching 7 bases. After removal of 6 bases from V and 0 bases from J, the junction contained 5 bases not matched to a gene. This CDR3 has 15 residues. CDR1 MNHNS and CDR2 SASEGT come from the germline V gene. This CDR3 is CASSMTGSSYNEQFS. In DNA, the CDR3 is TGTGCCAGCAGCATGACAGGGAGCTCCTACAATGAGCAGTTCTCC.

This clonotype was observed a handful of times. This may arise from a read error, as a much more abundant clone is one base away. This chain uses TRBV6-5 with TRBJ2-7, with TRBD2 matching over 10 bases. The germline V gene has CDR1 MNHEY and CDR2 SVGAGI. With V trimmed by 5 bases and J by 10 bases, 23 bases remained unmatched. The CDR3 length is 18 residues. The CDR3 bases are TGTGCCAGCAGTCTCCAAGCGGGAGGGTCGGCTCTCTCCTGCGATCAGTACTTC. Translated, it gives CASSLQAGGSALSCDQYF.

The rearrangement joins TRBV11-2 to TRBJ2-7; TRBD1 agrees at 7 bases. This CDR3 has 16 amino acids. Germline CDR1 is SGHAT and CDR2 is FQNNGV. V shed 6 bases, J shed 2 bases, and the junction held 13 bases outside the gene matches. CDR3 loop: CASRSHSFGTAYEQYF. The DNA of the CDR3 is TGTGCCAGCAGGTCTCATTCCTTCGGGACAGCCTACGAGCAGTACTTC.

In this sample, this clonotype turned up a few times. Given the absence of the conserved phenylalanine or tryptophan at the CDR3 end, a read error is likely. The chain employs TRBV11-2 and TRBJ2-7; D gene uncertain. This CDR3 is 15 amino acids long. The germline CDR1 and CDR2 sequences are SGHAT and FQNNGV. V lost 0 bases and J 7 bases, leaving 16 bases between the germline ends. The CDR3 DNA follows: TGTGCCAGCAGCTTAGAGTCCGGAATCTCTGGTGAGCAGTACTTA. Amino acid sequence: CASSLESGISGEQYL.

This clonotype was seen at least ten times. The CDR3 here is CASSLQGTYEQYF. CDR3 nucleotide sequence: TGTGCCAGCAGTTTGCAGGGCACCTACGAGCAGTACTTC. The chain joins TRBV28 to TRBJ2-7; perhaps TRBD1 as D (5 bases). With 3 bases removed from V and 2 bases from J, the gap between germline ends came to 8 bases. Germline V lookup: CDR1 MDHEN, CDR2 SYDVKM. The CDR3 sequence is 13 residues long.

This clonotype was seen only a few times. V gene TRBV4-1 combines with J gene TRBJ2-3, with a possible D match to TRBD1 (6 bases). This CDR3 region has 13 residues. V gave up 5 bases and J gave up 3 bases, with 9 bases separating them. The germline gives CDR1 MGHRA, CDR2 YSYEKL. The CDR3 nucleotides read TGCGCCAGCAGCATGGACAGTACAGATACGCAGTATTTT. It yields the protein CASSMDSTDTQYF.

This clonotype was counted a single time. The chain has TRBV11-2 and TRBJ2-7, with a tentative D call TRBD2 (5 bases). The V end was cut by 0 bases, the J end by 11 bases, with 17 bases between. Per the germline V gene, CDR1 is SGHAT and CDR2 is FQNNGV. The CDR3 is made up of 14 amino acids. In nucleotides, the CDR3 is TGTGCCAGCAGCTTAGATCTTCATGGATGGGAGAAGTACTTC. Encoded protein: CASSLDLHGWEKYF.

Notes on this clonotype: A junction end diverges from the germline sequence, so it may reflect a read error. This chain links TRBV4-2 with TRBJ2-1; 7 bases align to TRBD1. CDR1 and CDR2 (germline): LGHNA, YNFKEQ. CDR3 length equals 15 residues. The chain's CDR3 is CASSQGDSSYNEQFF. CDR3 nucleotide sequence: TGTGCCAGCAGCCAAGGGGACAGTAGCTACAATGAACAGTTCTTC.

This clonotype was counted many times. The chain has TRBV11-1 and TRBJ2-7; possibly TRBD2 for D (5 bases). The CDR3 runs 17 residues. CDR1 is SGHAT and CDR2 is FQDESV in the germline V gene (reference sequence). Trimming cost V 1 base and J 0 bases, with 16 bases left between them. Here the CDR3 DNA reads TGTGCCAGCAGCTTAGGGCCGGCGGGTGAAAGCTCCTACGAGCAGTACTTC. As protein: CASSLGPAGESSYEQYF.

Notes on this clonotype: The junction shows a germline mismatch at one end, possibly a read error. This chain links TRBV11-2 with TRBJ2-5; possibly TRBD1 or TRBD2 for D (5 bases each). CDR3 length: 16 amino acids. Germline values: CDR1 SGHAT, CDR2 FQNNGV. CDR3 amino acids: CVSNHTPGEGKETQYF. CDR3 nucleotides: TGTGTCAGCAACCATACTCCTGGCGAGGGGAAAGAGACCCAGTACTTC.

Regarding this clonotype: Relative to the germline gene, one junction end is altered; a read error may explain this. V usage is TRBV4-2 and J usage is TRBJ2-7, with D unclear. The CDR3 has 15 residues. Germline assignment: CDR1 LGHNA and CDR2 YNFKEQ. CDR3: CANSQDRLVSTKQYF. The DNA of the CDR3 is TGTGCCAACAGCCAAGATAGGCTAGTAAGTACCAAGCAGTACTTC.

This clonotype was observed many times. Likely a read error: the CDR3 ends without its conserved phenylalanine or tryptophan. The rearrangement links TRBV4-3 to TRBJ2-2, with D possibly matching TRBD2 (5 bases). The ends were cut back, 2 bases at V and 6 bases at J, with 16 bases in the middle. Germline V gives CDR1 LGHNA, CDR2 YSLEER. The CDR3 is 16 residues long. The CDR3 DNA reads TGCGCCAGCAGCCAAAACCCAGGAGGAAACCCCGGGGAGCTGTTTTCT. Translating gives CASSQNPGGNPGELFS.

This clonotype was picked up a small number of times. One end of the junction is discordant with germline, which a read error may explain. The gene calls are TRBV10-3 and TRBJ2-7, with D possibly being TRBD2 (6 bases). Germline values: CDR1 ENHRY, CDR2 SYGVKD. CDR3 length: 12 residues. Here the CDR3 reads CAIGRSNYGQYF. CDR3 sequence (DNA): TGTGCCATCGGGAGGTCCAACTACGGGCAGTACTTC.

This clonotype occurred a few times. The gene calls are TRBV6-1 and TRBJ2-2; the D is unclear. The CDR3 consists of 15 residues. The germline gives CDR1 MNHNS, CDR2 SASEGT. CDR3 residues: CASSEGWCLAGELFF. DNA of the CDR3: TGTGCTAGTAGTGAAGGGTGGTGCCTCGCCGGGGAGCTGTTTTTT.

Concerning this clonotype itself: The junction and the germline gene differ at one end; a read error may be behind it. The chain combines TRBV4-2 with TRBJ2-7; 9 bases agree with TRBD2. Looked up from germline, CDR1 is LGHNA and CDR2 is YNFKEQ. The CDR3 spans 15 residues. Here the CDR3 reads CARSQDLAGAGEHYF. DNA for the CDR3: TGTGCCAGGAGCCAAGATTTAGCGGGAGCAGGGGAGCACTACTTC.

The sample holds one count of this clonotype. This may be a read error, as it is one base from a much larger clone. This sequence joins TRBV29-1 and TRBJ1-5; perhaps TRBD1 as D (6 bases). The germline V gene encodes CDR1 SQVTM and CDR2 ANQGSEA. The CDR3 totals 13 residues. Here the CDR3 reads CCVVGQINKAQHF. The CDR3 DNA reads TGCTGCGTTGTCGGACAGATCAATAAGGCCCAGCATTTT.

This chain links TRBV28 with TRBJ2-6, with D hard to call. This CDR3 is built from 13 residues. CDR1 is MDHEN, CDR2 SYDVKM, per germline. V lost 6 bases to trimming and J lost 0 bases, with 3 bases between them. The CDR3 DNA sequence: TGTGCCAGCAGCCCCTCTGGGGCCAACGTCCTGACTTTC. Residues: CASSPSGANVLTF.

Points on this clonotype: This clone may be a read error of a much larger clone one base away. The genes are TRBV30 and TRBJ2-3; possibly TRBD1 for D (5 bases). Germline lookup yields CDR1 GTSNPN and CDR2 SVGIG (reference sequence). This CDR3 comprises 13 residues. DNA of the CDR3: TGTGCCTGGGTGGGTAGGGGCACAAATACGCAGTATTTT. Translated, it gives CAWVGRGTNTQYF. The variable domain in full, with the rest retrieved from reference TRBV30 and TRBJ2-3, is SQTIHQWPATLVQPVGSPLSLECTVEGTSNPNLYWYRQAAGRGLQLLFYSVGIGQISSEVPQNLSASRPQDRQFILSSKKLLLSDSGFYLCAWVGRGTNTQYFGPGTRLTVL.

A note on this clonotype: Germline is not matched at one junction end, which may reflect a read error. The chain employs TRBV7-8 and TRBJ2-7; TRBD1 agrees at 10 bases. The CDR3 contains 20 residues. Germline V gene sequence: CDR1 SGHVS, CDR2 FQNEAQ. The CDR3 bases are TGTGCCAGCAGGTTAGGTAGCGGGACAGGGGCATGGGGGAGCTCCTACGAGCAGTACTTC. Residues: CASRLGSGTGAWGSSYEQYF.

A note on this clonotype: One end of the junction does not line up with germline, which may come from a read error. The chain recombines TRBV11-2 with TRBJ2-2; D unresolved. This CDR3 is 15 amino acids long. Germline V lookup: CDR1 SGHAT, CDR2 FQNNGV. The chain's CDR3 is CASSFVRSNTGELFF. In DNA, the CDR3 is TGTGCCAGCAGCTTTGTGAGATCGAACACGGGGGAGCTGTTTTTT.

Points on this clonotype: This may come from a read error, since a much larger clone is one base off. This sequence joins TRBV28 and TRBJ2-1; D may be TRBD2 (5 bases). Germline-derived CDR1 and CDR2 are MDHEN and SYDVKM. The germline V and J ends were trimmed by 5 bases and 7 bases, with 15 bases remaining between them. CDR3 length: 14 amino acids. Here the CDR3 reads CASSRDMGVNEQFF. CDR3 nucleotides: TGTGCCAGCAGTCGGGATATGGGAGTAAATGAGCAGTTCTTC.

In this sample, this clonotype turned up many times. The CDR3: CASQKRDPYNEQFF. CDR3 in DNA: TGTGCCAGCCAAAAGCGGGACCCGTACAATGAGCAGTTCTTC. The genes are TRBV6-2 or TRBV6-3 and TRBJ2-1; 7 bases line up with TRBD2. The CDR3 sequence is 14 residues long. The V and J ends lost 8 bases and 4 bases, in that order; junction bases with no gene match: 8. Germline loops: CDR1 MNHEY, CDR2 SVGEGT.